This paragraph covers one T cell receptor (beta chain) sequence. The record originates from a study of identical twins. Germline V gives CDR1 SGHKS, CDR2 YYEKEE (reference sequence). J gave up 5 bases and V 2 bases, and 7 bases lay outside the gene matches. This CDR3 is 15 amino acids long. MiXCR was run by TCRdb on the 5' RACE reads, yielding one entry per CDR3 protein. The sample yields approximately 500,000 distinct CDR3 sequences, approximately 24% seen once. The sample also formed part of further work on T cells expressing NK-cell markers.

The receptor comes from a woman younger than 35 in good health. The chain uses TRBV5-5 and TRBJ2-5; 9 bases are a match to TRBD1. Sequenced sample: CD4+ T cells sorted from blood. Here the CDR3 reads CASSFQDRGRETQYF. CDR3 coding DNA: TGTGCCAGCAGCTTTCAGGACAGGGGTAGGGAGACCCAGTACTTC.